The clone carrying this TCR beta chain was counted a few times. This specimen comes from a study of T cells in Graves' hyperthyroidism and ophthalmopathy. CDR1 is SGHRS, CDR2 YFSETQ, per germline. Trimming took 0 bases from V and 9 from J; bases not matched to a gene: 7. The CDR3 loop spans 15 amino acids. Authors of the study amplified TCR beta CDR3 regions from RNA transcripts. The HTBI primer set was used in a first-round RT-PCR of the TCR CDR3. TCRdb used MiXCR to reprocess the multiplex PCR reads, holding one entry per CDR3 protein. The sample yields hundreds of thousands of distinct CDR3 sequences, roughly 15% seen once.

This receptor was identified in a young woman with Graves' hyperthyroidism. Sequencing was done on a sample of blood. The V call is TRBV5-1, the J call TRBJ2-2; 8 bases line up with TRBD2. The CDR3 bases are TGCGCCAGCAGCTTGGACGGGAGGGCCGCCAGGGAGCTGTTTTTT. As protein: CASSLDGRAARELFF.